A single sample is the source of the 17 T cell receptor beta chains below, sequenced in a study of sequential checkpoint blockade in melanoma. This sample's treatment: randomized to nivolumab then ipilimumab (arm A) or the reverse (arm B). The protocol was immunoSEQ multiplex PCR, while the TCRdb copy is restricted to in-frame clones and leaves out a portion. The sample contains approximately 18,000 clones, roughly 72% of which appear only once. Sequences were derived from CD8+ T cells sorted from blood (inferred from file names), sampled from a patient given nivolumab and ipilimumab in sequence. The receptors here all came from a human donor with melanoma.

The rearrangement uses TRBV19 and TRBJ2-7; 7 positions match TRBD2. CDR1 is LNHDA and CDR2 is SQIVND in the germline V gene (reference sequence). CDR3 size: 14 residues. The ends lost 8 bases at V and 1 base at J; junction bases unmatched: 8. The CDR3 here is CASQRAGTSYEQYF. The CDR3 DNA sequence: TGTGCCAGTCAGAGAGCGGGAACGTCCTACGAGCAGTACTTC.

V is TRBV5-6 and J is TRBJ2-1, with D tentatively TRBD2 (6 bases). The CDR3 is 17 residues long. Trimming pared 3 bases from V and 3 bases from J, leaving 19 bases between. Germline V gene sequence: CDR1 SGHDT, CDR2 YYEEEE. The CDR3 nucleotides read TGTGCCAGCAGCTCAGAATCGCTAGCGTTGGGCTACAATGAGCAGTTCTTC. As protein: CASSSESLALGYNEQFF.

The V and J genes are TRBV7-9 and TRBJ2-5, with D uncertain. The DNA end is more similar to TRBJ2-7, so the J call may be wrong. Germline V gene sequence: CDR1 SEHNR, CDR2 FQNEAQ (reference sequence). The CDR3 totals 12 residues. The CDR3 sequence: CASSSEFYEQYF. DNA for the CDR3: TGTGCCAGCAGCTCTGAATTCTACGAGCAGTACTTC.

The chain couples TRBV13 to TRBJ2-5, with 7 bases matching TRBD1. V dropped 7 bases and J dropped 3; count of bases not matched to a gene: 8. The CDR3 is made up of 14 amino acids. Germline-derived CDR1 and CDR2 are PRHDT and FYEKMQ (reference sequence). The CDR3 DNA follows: TGTGCCAGCACCCTCGGGGACAGAAAAGAGACCCAGTACTTC. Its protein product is CASTLGDRKETQYF.

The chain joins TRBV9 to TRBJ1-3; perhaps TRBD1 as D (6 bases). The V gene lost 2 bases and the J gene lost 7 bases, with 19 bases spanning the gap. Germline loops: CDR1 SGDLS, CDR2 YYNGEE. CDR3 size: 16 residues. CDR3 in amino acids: CASSVSQGKGRNTIYF. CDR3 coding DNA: TGTGCCAGCAGCGTTTCACAGGGAAAGGGTCGGAACACCATATATTTT.

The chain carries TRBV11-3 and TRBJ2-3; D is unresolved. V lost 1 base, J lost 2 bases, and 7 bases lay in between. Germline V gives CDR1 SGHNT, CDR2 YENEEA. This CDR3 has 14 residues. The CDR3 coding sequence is TGTGCCAGCAGCTTAGGAGCGTCCACAGATACGCAGTATTTT. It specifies CASSLGASTDTQYF.

The CDR3 region has the DNA TGTGCCAGCAGCTTGGGACACCTCTACGAGCAGTACTTC. Translation gives CASSLGHLYEQYF. J is TRBJ2-7 and V is TRBV5-8, with D unclear. Germline-derived CDR1 and CDR2 are SGHTS and YDEGEE. CDR3 length equals 13 residues. V was clipped by 0 bases and J by 3 bases, with 7 bases between them.

CDR3 nucleotide sequence: TGTGCCAGCAGCTTAGTAGGGGGGGCGGTTGTGGAGGAGACCCAGTACTTC. Amino acids: CASSLVGGAVVEETQYF. The chain uses TRBV11-2 and TRBJ2-5; D is possibly TRBD2 (7 bases). Trimming shortened V by 1 base and J by 5 bases, and 20 bases separated the two germline ends. The CDR3 is made up of 17 amino acids. From germline, CDR1 is SGHAT and CDR2 FQNNGV.

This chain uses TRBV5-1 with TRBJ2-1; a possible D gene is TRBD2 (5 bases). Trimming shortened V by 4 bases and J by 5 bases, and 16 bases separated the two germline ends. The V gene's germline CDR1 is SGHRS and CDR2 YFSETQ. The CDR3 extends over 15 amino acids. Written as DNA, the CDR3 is TGCGCCAGCAGCCTCGGGAATAACGGGGACAATGAGCAGTTCTTC. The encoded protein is CASSLGNNGDNEQFF.

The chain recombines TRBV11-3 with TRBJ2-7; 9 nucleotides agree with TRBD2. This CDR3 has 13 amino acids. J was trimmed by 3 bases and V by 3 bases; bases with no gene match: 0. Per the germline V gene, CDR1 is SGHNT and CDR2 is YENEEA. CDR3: CASSFSGSYEQYF. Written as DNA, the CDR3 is TGTGCCAGCAGCTTTAGCGGGAGCTACGAGCAGTACTTC.

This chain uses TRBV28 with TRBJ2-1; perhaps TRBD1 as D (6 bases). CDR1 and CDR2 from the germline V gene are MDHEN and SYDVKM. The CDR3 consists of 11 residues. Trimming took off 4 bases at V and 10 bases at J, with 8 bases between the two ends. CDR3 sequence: CASSYGTEQFF. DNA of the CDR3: TGTGCCAGCAGTTACGGGACAGAGCAGTTCTTC.

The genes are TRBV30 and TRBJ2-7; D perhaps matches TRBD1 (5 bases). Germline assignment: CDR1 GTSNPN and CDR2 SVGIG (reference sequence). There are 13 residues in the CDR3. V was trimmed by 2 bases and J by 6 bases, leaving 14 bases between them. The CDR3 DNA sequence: TGTGCCTGGAGTTTGGCAGGGCTAGGCGAGCAGTACTTC. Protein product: CAWSLAGLGEQYF.

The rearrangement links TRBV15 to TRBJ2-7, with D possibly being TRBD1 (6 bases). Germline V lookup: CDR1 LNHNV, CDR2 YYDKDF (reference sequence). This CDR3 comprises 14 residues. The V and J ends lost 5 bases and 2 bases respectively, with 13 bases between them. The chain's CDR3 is CATSPRQDPYEQYF. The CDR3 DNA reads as TGTGCCACCAGCCCCCGACAGGACCCCTACGAGCAGTACTTC.

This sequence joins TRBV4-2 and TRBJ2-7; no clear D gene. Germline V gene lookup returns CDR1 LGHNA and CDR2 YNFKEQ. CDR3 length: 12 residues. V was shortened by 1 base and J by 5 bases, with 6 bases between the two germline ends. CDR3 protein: CASSQAIHEQYF. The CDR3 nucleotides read TGTGCCAGCAGCCAAGCCATCCACGAGCAGTACTTC.

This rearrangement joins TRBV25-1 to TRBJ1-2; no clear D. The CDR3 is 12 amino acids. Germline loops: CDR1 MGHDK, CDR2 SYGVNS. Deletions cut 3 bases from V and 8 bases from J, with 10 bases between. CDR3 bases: TGTGCCAGCAGTGAGGTCCGACAAGGCTACACCTTC. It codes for CASSEVRQGYTF.

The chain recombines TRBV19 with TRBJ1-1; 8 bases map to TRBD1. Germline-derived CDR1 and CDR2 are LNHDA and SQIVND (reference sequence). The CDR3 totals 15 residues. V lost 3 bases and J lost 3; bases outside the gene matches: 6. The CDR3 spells CASSMRGDRYTEAFF. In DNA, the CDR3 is TGTGCCAGTAGTATGAGGGGGGACAGGTACACTGAAGCTTTCTTT.

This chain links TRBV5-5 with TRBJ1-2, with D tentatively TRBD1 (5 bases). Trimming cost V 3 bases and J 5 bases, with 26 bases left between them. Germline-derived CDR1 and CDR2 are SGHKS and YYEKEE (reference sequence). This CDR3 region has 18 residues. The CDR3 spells CASSSQPAAGGGSYGYTF. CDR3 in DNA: TGTGCCAGCAGCTCCCAACCCGCGGCCGGGGGAGGCAGTTATGGCTACACCTTC.